This entry is about one TCR beta chain. This CDR3 comprises 15 residues. Trimming removed 0 bases from V and 2 bases from J, with 9 bases in between. Germline V CDR1 and CDR2: SGHRS, YFSETQ. TCRdb's copy holds only in-frame clones and misses some; the assay was immunoSEQ multiplex PCR. The table lists tens of thousands of clones, around nine tenths of them singletons. This sample was taken from a study of T cell changes during pregnancy in multiple sclerosis. The sample consisted of peripheral blood, taken in the third trimester of pregnancy. The TCR originated in a female donor in good health, enrolled as a control in a pregnancy study. This chain connects TRBV5-1 to TRBJ2-1, with D maybe TRBD2 (6 bases). CDR3 sequence: CASSLGRGTYNEQFF. The CDR3 DNA sequence: TGCGCCAGCAGCTTGGGTCGGGGGACCTACAATGAGCAGTTCTTC. Complete variable domain (other parts from reference TRBV5-1 and TRBJ2-1): KAGVTQTPRYLIKTRGQQVTLSCSPISGHRSVSWYQQTPGQGLQFLFEYFSETQRNKGNFPGRFSGRQFSNSRSEMNVSTLELGDSALYLCASSLGRGTYNEQFFGPGTRLTVL.